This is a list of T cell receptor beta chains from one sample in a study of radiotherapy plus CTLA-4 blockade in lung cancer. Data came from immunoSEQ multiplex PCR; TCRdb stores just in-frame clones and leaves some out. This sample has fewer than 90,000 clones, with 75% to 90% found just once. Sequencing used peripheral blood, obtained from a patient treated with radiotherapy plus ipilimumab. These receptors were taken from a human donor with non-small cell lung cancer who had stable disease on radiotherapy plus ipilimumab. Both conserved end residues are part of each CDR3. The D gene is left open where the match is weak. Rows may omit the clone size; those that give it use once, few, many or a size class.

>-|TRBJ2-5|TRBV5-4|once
CASSPGLPTQETQYF
TGTGCCAGCAGCCCGGGACTCCCGACCCAGGAGACCCAGTACTTC
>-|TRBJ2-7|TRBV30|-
CAWTRAGPEQYF
TGTGCCTGGACACGCGCAGGACCTGAGCAGTACTTC
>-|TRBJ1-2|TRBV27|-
CASSLGRNYGYTF
TGTGCCAGCAGTTTGGGACGGAACTATGGCTACACCTTC
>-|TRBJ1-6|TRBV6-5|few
CASSYRQDNSPLHF
TGTGCCAGCAGTTATCGGCAGGATAATTCACCCCTCCACTTT
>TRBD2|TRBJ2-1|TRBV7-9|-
CASSSGTSGYNEQFF
TGTGCCAGCAGCTCCGGGACTAGCGGCTACAATGAGCAGTTCTTC
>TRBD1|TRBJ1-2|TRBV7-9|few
CASSSRDSNYGYTF
TGTGCCAGCAGCTCCCGGGACAGTAACTATGGCTACACCTTC
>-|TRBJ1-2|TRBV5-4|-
CASSPDGGRGYTF
TGTGCCAGCAGTCCCGACGGGGGTAGAGGCTACACCTTC
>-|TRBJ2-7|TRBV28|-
CASSARGGVSYEQYF
TGTGCCAGCAGTGCCCGCGGTGGGGTTTCCTACGAGCAGTACTTC
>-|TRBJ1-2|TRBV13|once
CASSFAGTPNYGYTF
TGTGCCAGCAGCTTCGCCGGGACGCCCAACTATGGCTACACCTTC
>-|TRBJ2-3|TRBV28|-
CASSRGGGGTDTQYF
TGTGCCAGCAGTCGGGGCGGGGGCGGCACAGATACGCAGTATTTT
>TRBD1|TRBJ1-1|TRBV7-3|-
CASSITGGSRTEAFF
TGTGCCAGCAGCATAACAGGGGGCTCAAGGACTGAAGCTTTCTTT
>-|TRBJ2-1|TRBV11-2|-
CATEGGNDEQFF
TGTGCCACGGAAGGTGGGAACGATGAGCAGTTCTTC
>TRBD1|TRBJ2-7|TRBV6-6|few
CASSALDRGYEQYF
TGTGCCAGCAGTGCCCTCGACAGGGGCTACGAGCAGTACTTC
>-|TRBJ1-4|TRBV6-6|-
CASSTPDSATNEKLFF
TGTGCCAGCAGTACTCCGGACAGCGCAACTAATGAAAAACTGTTTTTT
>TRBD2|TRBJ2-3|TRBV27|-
CASSLSGGRAPDTQYF
TGTGCCAGCAGTTTATCCGGCGGGAGGGCCCCAGATACGCAGTATTTT
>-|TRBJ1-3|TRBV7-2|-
CASSFLRDQIRAGNTIYF
TGTGCCAGCAGCTTCCTCCGAGACCAGATTCGCGCCGGAAACACCATATATTTT
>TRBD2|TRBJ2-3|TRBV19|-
CASSTSGTLTDTQYF
TGTGCCAGTAGTACCAGCGGGACTCTCACAGATACGCAGTATTTT
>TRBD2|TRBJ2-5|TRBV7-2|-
CASSPAPAGGPQQETQYF
TGTGCCAGCAGCCCCGCGCCAGCGGGGGGGCCGCAACAAGAGACCCAGTACTTC
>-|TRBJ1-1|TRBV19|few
CASSIDRGLNTEAFF
TGTGCCAGTAGTATAGACCGGGGGCTGAACACTGAAGCTTTCTTT
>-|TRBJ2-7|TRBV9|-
CASSVASSSYEQYF
TGTGCCAGCAGCGTAGCTTCCAGTTCCTACGAGCAGTACTTC
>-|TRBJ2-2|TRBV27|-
CASSSVRGASNLLGGELFF
TGTGCCAGCAGTTCCGTCCGGGGGGCAAGTAATCTATTGGGCGGGGAGCTGTTTTTT
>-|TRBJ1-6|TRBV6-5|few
CASSPGRYNSPLHF
TGTGCCAGCAGTCCAGGACGGTATAATTCACCCCTCCACTTT
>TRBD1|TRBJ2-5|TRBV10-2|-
CASSPGQGLPGTQYF
TGCGCCAGCAGCCCGGGACAGGGGCTACCGGGGACCCAGTACTTC
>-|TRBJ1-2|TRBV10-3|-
CAISEGTARGYTF
TGTGCCATCAGTGAAGGGACTGCTCGCGGCTACACCTTC
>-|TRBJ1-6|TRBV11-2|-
CASSFGQKNSPLHF
TGTGCCAGCAGCTTCGGACAGAAAAATTCACCCCTCCACTTT
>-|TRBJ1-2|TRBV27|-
CASSLGAGGYTF
TGTGCCAGCAGTTTAGGGGCGGGCGGCTACACCTTC
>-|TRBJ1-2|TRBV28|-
CASSLLGRQNYGYTF
TGTGCCAGCAGTTTACTGGGCAGGCAAAACTATGGCTACACCTTC
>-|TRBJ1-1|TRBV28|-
CASSAGSTEAFF
TGTGCCAGCAGTGCTGGGAGCACTGAAGCTTTCTTT
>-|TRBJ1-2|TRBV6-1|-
CASSEGGGGVYGYTF
TGTGCCAGCAGTGAAGGTGGGGGAGGCGTCTATGGCTACACCTTC
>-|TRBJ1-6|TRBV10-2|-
CASSEYTGKSPLHF
TGCGCCAGCAGTGAGTATACAGGGAAATCACCCCTCCACTTT
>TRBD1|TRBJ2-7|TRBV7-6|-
CASSLRTGGDEQYF
TGTGCCAGCAGCCTTCGGACAGGGGGCGACGAGCAGTACTTC
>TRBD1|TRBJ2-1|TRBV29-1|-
CSVDGTGAEQFF
TGCAGCGTTGACGGGACAGGGGCTGAGCAGTTCTTC
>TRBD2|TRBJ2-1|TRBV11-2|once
CASSTSGGYNEQFF
TGTGCCAGCAGCACTAGCGGGGGCTACAATGAGCAGTTCTTC
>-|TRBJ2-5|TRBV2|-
CASGKDSFETQYF
TGTGCCAGCGGGAAAGATAGTTTCGAGACCCAGTACTTC
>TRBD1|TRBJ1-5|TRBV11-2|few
CASSVDRGNQPQHF
TGTGCCAGCAGCGTCGACAGGGGGAATCAGCCCCAGCATTTT
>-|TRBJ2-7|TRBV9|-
CASSVAAGSQGYEQYF
TGTGCCAGCAGCGTAGCTGCGGGTTCTCAAGGCTACGAGCAGTACTTC
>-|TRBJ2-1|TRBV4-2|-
CASSQAFPRETNNEQFF
TGTGCCAGCAGCCAAGCCTTCCCCCGGGAGACGAACAATGAGCAGTTCTTC
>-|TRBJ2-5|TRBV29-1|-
CSVRDGGETQYF
TGCAGCGTCAGGGACGGAGGAGAGACCCAGTACTTC
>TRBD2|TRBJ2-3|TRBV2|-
CASSEGELLAGGTDTQYF
TGTGCCAGCAGTGAAGGGGAGTTACTAGCGGGGGGCACAGATACGCAGTATTTT
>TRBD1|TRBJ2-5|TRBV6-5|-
CASSYGGTGDKTQYF
TGTGCCAGCAGTTACGGTGGGACAGGGGATAAGACCCAGTACTTC
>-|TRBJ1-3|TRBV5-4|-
CASSLLGSGSGNTIYF
TGTGCCAGCAGCTTACTTGGCAGCGGCTCTGGAAACACCATATATTTT
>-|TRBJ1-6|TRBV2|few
CASREGGYNSPLHF
TGTGCCAGCAGAGAAGGGGGATATAATTCACCCCTCCACTTT
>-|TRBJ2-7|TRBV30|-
CAWKGSPSSYEQYF
TGTGCCTGGAAGGGGTCACCAAGCTCCTACGAGCAGTACTTC
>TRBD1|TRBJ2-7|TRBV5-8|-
CASRKGQGTYEQYF
TGTGCCAGCAGAAAGGGACAGGGAACCTACGAGCAGTACTTC
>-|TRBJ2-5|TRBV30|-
CAWARGRAQETQYF
TGTGCCTGGGCCAGGGGGAGGGCCCAAGAGACCCAGTACTTC